This entry lists 8 T cell receptor beta chains sequenced from one sample in a study of response to subunit inactivated influenza vaccine. One entry per CDR3 protein, called by TCRdb with MiXCR from the RT-PCR reads. The sample shows roughly 650,000 distinct CDR3 sequences, around 15% of them seen only once. Sequencing used PBMCs from blood, obtained around 15 days before vaccination. These receptors were collected from a man aged 45-60 years who received an inactivated influenza vaccine.

The chain employs TRBV27 and TRBJ1-5; 10 bases map to TRBD1. The V and J ends lost 5 bases and 6 bases, in that order; junction bases with no gene match: 16. CDR3 length: 18 amino acids. In germline, CDR1 is MNHEY, CDR2 SMNVEV (reference sequence). The CDR3 reads CASSLYGVTGGAFQPQHF. CDR3 DNA sequence: TGTGCCAGCAGTCTTTACGGGGTGACAGGGGGCGCATTTCAGCCCCAGCATTTT.

In this sample, this clonotype turned up a few times. The V call is TRBV24-1, the J call TRBJ2-6; the D is unclear. V was clipped by 3 bases and J by 1 base, with 6 bases between them. The CDR3 runs to 15 residues. Germline loops: CDR1 KGHDR, CDR2 SFDVKD. DNA for the CDR3: TGTGCCACCAGTGATACGTCGTCTGGGGCCAACGTCCTGACTTTC. Translating gives CATSDTSSGANVLTF.

The chain uses TRBV24-1 and TRBJ2-1; possible D gene TRBD1, 5 bases. V lost 6 bases and J 0 bases, leaving 11 bases between the germline ends. The germline V gene has CDR1 KGHDR and CDR2 SFDVKD. The CDR3 runs to 15 residues. Here the CDR3 reads CATSSLDSSYNEQFF. Here the CDR3 DNA reads TGTGCCACCAGTTCCCTAGACAGCTCCTACAATGAGCAGTTCTTC.

The chain uses TRBV4-2 and TRBJ2-2; TRBD2 matches at 7 bases. V lost 0 bases to trimming and J lost 3 bases; unmatched junction nucleotides: 10. The length of the CDR3 is 18 residues. CDR1 and CDR2 from the germline V gene are LGHNA and YNFKEQ. The CDR3 DNA sequence: TGTGCCAGCAGCCAAGATTCCAGCGGGATACTAGACACCGGGGAGCTGTTTTTT. Residues: CASSQDSSGILDTGELFF.

The CDR3: CASSLRGQGLNEQYF. The CDR3 DNA is TGCGCCAGCAGCTTGAGGGGACAGGGTTTGAACGAGCAGTACTTC. This rearrangement joins TRBV5-1 to TRBJ2-7; TRBD1 matches 9 bases. After removal of 1 base from V and 5 bases from J, the junction contained 7 bases not matched to a gene. Looked up from germline, CDR1 is SGHRS and CDR2 is YFSETQ. There are 15 residues in the CDR3.

This clonotype was seen a few times. The chain joins TRBV20-1 to TRBJ2-1; no definite D call. Trimming removed 3 bases at V and 0 bases at J, with 15 bases between. The germline V gene has CDR1 DFQATT and CDR2 SNEGSKA (reference sequence). CDR3 length: 16 amino acids. The CDR3 loop is CSASPPHSSSYNEQFF. The CDR3 nucleotides are TGCAGTGCTAGTCCCCCTCACTCGAGCTCCTACAATGAGCAGTTCTTC.

The rearrangement links TRBV4-2 to TRBJ1-2; TRBD1 matches 10 bases. The CDR3 totals 16 residues. CDR1 is LGHNA, CDR2 YNFKEQ, per germline. V shed 6 bases and J 6 bases; nucleotides not matched to a gene: 13. The CDR3 DNA sequence: TGTGCCAGCAGAGTGACAGGGGGCAGGATTAGAAATGGCTACACCTTC. Translated, it gives CASRVTGGRIRNGYTF.

V usage is TRBV12-3 or TRBV12-4 and J usage is TRBJ2-1; 8 bases map to TRBD1. With 5 bases clipped from V and 3 bases from J, the junction kept 6 bases outside the gene matches. The length of the CDR3 is 15 residues. The CDR3 protein is CASSPDRVGYNEQFF. DNA of the CDR3: TGTGCCAGCAGTCCGGACAGGGTTGGCTACAATGAGCAGTTCTTC.